The following is a T cell receptor (beta chain) sequence with its context. This specimen belongs to a study of blood T cell repertoires in COVID-19. Produced via immunoSEQ multiplex PCR; TCRdb's table is partial and in-frame only. The sample carries around 57,000 clones, around 90% recorded once. From germline, CDR1 is MNHEY and CDR2 SVGAGI. CDR3 size: 14 residues. The V and J ends lost 5 bases and 4 bases respectively, with 15 bases between them. The origin of this receptor is a human donor with active COVID-19. The donor label of this sample is uncertain. Sequenced input: peripheral blood. V and J are TRBV6-5 and TRBJ2-7; TRBD1 is a possible D gene (6 bases). As DNA, the CDR3 is TGTGCCAGCAGTCTACGACAAGACAGGTACGAGCAGTACTTC. Protein sequence: CASSLRQDRYEQYF.